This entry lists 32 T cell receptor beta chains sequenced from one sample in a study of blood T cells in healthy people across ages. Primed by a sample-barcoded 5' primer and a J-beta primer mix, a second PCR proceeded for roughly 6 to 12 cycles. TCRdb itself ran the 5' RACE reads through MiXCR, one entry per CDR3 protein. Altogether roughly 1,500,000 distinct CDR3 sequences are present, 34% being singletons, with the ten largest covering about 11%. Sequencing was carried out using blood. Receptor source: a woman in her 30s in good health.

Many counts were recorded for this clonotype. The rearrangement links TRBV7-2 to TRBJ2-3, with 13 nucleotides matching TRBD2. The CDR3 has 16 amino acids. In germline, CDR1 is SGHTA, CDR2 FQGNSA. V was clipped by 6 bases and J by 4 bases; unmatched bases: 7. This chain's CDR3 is CASRTGLAGASDTQYF. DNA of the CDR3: TGTGCCAGCAGGACAGGACTAGCGGGAGCGTCAGATACGCAGTATTTT. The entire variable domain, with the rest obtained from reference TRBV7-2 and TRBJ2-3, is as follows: GAGVSQSPSNKVTEKGKDVELRCDPISGHTALYWYRQSLGQGLEFLIYFQGNSAPDKSGLPSDRFSAERTGGSVSTLTIQRTQQEDSAVYLCASRTGLAGASDTQYFGPGTRLTVL.

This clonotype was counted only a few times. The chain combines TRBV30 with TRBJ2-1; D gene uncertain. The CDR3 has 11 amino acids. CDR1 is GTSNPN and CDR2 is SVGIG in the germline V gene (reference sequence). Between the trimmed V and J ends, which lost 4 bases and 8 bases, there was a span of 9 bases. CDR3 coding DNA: TGTGCCTGGATTTTTGGTTATGAGCAGTTCTTC. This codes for CAWIFGYEQFF.

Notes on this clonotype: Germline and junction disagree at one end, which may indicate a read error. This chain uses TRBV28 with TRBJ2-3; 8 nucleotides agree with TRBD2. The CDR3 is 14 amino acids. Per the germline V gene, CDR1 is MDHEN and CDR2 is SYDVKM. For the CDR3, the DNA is TGTGTCAGCAGACCCGCGGGGGGCCTTGGTACGCAGTATTTT. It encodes CVSRPAGGLGTQYF.

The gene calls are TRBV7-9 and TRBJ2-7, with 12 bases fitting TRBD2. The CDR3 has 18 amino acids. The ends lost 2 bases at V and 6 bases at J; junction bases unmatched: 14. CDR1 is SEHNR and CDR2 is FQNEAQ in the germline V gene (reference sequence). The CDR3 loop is CASSLLDAGLAGSREQYF. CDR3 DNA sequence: TGTGCCAGCAGCTTACTGGACGCAGGACTAGCGGGGTCCCGCGAGCAGTACTTC.

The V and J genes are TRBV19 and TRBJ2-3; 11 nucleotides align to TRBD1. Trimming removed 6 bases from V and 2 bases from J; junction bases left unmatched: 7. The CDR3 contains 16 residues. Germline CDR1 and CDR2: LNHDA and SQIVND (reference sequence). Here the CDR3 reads CASRTWDRGFTDTQYF. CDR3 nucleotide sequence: TGTGCCAGTAGAACTTGGGACAGGGGGTTCACAGATACGCAGTATTTT.

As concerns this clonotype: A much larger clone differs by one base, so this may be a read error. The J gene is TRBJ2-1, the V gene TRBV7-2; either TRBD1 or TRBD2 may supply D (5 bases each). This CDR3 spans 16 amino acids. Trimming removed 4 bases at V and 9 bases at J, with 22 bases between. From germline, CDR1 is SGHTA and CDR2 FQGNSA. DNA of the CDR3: TGTGCCAGCAGCTCTGGGGCTCGGACTGGATGGAGTGAGCAGTTCTTC. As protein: CASSSGARTGWSEQFF.

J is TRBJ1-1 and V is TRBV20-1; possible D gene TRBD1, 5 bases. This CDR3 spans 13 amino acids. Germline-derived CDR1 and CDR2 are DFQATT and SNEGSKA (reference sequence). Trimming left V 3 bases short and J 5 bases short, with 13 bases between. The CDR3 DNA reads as TGCAGTGCTAGGGAAGGGGCGCGAACTGAAGCTTTCTTT. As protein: CSAREGARTEAFF.

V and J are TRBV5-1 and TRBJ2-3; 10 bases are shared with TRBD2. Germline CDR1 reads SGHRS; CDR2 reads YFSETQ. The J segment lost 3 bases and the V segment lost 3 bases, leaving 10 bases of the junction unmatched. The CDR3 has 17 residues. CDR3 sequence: CASSSGVLAGGTDTQYF. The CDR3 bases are TGCGCCAGCAGCTCCGGTGTTTTAGCGGGAGGAACAGATACGCAGTATTTT.

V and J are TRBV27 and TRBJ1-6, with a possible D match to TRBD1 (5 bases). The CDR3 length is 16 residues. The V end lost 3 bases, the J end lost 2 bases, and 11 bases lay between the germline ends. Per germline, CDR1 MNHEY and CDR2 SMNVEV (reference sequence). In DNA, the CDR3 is TGTGCCAGCAGTTTTCAGGGATGGGCCTATAATTCACCCCTCCACTTT. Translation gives CASSFQGWAYNSPLHF.

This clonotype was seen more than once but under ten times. The CDR3 loop reads CASSQVWREDSSYEQYF. CDR3 bases: TGTGCCAGCAGCCAAGTCTGGCGGGAGGACAGCTCCTACGAGCAGTACTTC. This chain connects TRBV4-2 to TRBJ2-7; 8 bases agree with TRBD2. This CDR3 has 17 residues. V dropped 1 base and J dropped 0; count of bases not matched to a gene: 8. The germline V gene has CDR1 LGHNA and CDR2 YNFKEQ.

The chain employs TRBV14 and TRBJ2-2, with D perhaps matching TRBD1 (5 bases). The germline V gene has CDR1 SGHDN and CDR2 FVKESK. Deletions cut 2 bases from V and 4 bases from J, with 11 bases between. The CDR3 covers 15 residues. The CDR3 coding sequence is TGTGCCAGCAGCCAAAACGGAAGGGGCACCGGGGAGCTGTTTTTT. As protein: CASSQNGRGTGELFF.

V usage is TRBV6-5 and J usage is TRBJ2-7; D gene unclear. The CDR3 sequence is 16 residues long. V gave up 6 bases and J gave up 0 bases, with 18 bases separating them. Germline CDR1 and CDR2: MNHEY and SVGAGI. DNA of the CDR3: TGTGCCAGCAGCCCCTGGCCATCCTACGTCTCCTACGAGCAGTACTTC. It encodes CASSPWPSYVSYEQYF.

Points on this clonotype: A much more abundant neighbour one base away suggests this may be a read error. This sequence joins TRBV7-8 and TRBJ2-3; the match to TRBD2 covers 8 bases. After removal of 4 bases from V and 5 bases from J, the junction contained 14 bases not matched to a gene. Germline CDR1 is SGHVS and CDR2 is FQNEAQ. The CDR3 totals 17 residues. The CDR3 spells CASSSHRRAGVRDTQYF. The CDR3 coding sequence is TGTGCCAGCAGCTCACATCGTAGAGCGGGAGTCCGAGATACGCAGTATTTT.

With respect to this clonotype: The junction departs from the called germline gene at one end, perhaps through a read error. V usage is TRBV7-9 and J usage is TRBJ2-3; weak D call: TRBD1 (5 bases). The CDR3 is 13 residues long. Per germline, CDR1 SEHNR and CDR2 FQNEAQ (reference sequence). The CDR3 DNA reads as TGTTCCAGCAGCTTAGGGGCGGCAGATACGCAGTATTTT. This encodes CSSSLGAADTQYF.

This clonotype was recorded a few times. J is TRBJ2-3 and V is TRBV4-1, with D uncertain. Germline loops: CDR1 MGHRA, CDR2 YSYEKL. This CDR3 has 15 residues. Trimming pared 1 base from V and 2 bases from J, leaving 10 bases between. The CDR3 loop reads CASSQARLNTDTQYF. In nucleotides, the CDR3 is TGCGCCAGCAGCCAAGCTCGGCTCAACACAGATACGCAGTATTTT.

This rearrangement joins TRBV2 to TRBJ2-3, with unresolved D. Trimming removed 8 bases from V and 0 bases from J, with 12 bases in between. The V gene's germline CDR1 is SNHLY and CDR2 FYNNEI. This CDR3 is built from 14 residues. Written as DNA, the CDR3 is TGTGCCAGCGCTAGTGAGCTCAGCACAGATACGCAGTATTTT. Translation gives CASASELSTDTQYF.

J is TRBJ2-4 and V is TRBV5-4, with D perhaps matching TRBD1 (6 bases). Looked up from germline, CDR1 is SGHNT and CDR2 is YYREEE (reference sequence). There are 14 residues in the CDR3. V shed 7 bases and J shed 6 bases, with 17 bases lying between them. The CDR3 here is CASGDRTRANIQYF. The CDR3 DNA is TGTGCCAGCGGCGACAGGACAAGGGCAAACATTCAGTACTTC.

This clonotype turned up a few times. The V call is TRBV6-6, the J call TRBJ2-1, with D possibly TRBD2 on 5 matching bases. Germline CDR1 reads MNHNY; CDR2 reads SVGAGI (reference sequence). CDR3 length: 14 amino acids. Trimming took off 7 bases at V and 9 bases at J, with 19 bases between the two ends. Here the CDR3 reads CASTPGWERVEQFF. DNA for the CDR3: TGTGCCAGCACCCCGGGGTGGGAGAGGGTTGAGCAGTTCTTC.

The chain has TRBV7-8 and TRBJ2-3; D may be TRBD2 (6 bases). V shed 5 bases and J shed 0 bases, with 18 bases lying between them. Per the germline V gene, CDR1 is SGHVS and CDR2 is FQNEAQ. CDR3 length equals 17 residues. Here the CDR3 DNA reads TGTGCCAGCAGCAAGACTAGATCCCCTACTAGCACAGATACGCAGTATTTT. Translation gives CASSKTRSPTSTDTQYF.

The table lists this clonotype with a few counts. The CDR3 nucleotides read TGCGCCAGCAGCCCAGCCGGGAACTACAATGAGCAGTTCTTC. Amino acid sequence: CASSPAGNYNEQFF. This chain uses TRBV5-1 with TRBJ2-1; D might be TRBD2 (5 bases). The ends were cut back, 4 bases at V and 3 bases at J, with 11 bases in the middle. This CDR3 spans 14 amino acids. CDR1 and CDR2 (germline): SGHRS, YFSETQ. Drawing the rest from reference TRBV5-1 and TRBJ2-1, the complete variable domain is KAGVTQTPRYLIKTRGQQVTLSCSPISGHRSVSWYQQTPGQGLQFLFEYFSETQRNKGNFPGRFSGRQFSNSRSEMNVSTLELGDSALYLCASSPAGNYNEQFFGPGTRLTVL.

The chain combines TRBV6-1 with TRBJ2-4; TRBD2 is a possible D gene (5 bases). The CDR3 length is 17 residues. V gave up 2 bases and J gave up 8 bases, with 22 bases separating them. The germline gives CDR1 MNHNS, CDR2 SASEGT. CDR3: CASSEMPPGLAVYIQYF. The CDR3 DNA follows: TGTGCCAGCAGTGAAATGCCTCCGGGGTTAGCTGTTTACATTCAGTACTTC.

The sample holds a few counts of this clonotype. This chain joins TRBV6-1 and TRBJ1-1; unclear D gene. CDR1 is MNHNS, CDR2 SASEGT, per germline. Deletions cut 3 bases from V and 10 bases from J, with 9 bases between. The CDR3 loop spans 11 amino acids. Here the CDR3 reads CASSDAGVAFF. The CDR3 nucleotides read TGTGCCAGCAGTGATGCCGGGGTAGCTTTCTTT.

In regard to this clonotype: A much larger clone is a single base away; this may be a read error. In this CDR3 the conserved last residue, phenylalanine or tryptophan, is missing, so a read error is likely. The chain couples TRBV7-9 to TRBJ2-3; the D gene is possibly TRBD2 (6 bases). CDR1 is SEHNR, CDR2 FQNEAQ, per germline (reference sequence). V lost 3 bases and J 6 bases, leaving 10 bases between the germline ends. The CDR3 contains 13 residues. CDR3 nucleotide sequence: TGTGCCAGCAGCTTTAGCGGTCGGGATACGCAGTATTTG. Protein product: CASSFSGRDTQYL.

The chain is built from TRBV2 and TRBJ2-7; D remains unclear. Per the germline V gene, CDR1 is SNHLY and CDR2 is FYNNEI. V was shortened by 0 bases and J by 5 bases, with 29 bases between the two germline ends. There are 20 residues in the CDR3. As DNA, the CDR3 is TGTGCCAGCAGTGAAGCGCTTTTTCGGGCATACACAGACGGTAAGGACGAGCAGTACTTC. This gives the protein CASSEALFRAYTDGKDEQYF.

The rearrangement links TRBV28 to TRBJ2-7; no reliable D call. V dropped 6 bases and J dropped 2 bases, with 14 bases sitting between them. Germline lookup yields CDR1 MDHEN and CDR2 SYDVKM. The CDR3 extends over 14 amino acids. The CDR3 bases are TGTGCCAGCAGCGCTAGAACTGCTGCCTACGAGCAGTACTTC. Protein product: CASSARTAAYEQYF.

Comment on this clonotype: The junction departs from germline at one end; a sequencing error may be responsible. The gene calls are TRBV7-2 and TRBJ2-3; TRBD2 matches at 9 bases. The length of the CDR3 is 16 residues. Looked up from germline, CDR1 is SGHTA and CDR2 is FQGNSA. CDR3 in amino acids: CASSLRLADPTDAQYF. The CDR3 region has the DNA TGTGCTAGCAGCCTCAGACTAGCGGATCCCACAGATGCGCAGTATTTT.

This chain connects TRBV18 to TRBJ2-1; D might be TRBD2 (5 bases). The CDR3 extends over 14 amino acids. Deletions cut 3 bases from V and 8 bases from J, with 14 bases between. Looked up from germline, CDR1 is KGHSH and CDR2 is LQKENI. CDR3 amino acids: CASSPTPDWDEQFF. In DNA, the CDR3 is TGTGCCAGCTCACCCACACCGGACTGGGATGAGCAGTTCTTC.

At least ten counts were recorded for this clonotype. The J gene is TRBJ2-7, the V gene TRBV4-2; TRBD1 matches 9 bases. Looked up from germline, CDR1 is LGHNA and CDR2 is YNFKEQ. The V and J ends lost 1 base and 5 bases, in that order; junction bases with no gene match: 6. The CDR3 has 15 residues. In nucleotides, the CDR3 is TGTGCCAGCAGCCAAGCCCGGACAGGGGCCGACGAGCAGTACTTC. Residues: CASSQARTGADEQYF.

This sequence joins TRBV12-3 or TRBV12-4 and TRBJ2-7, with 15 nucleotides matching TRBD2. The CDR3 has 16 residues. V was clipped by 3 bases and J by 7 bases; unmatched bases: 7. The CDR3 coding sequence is TGTGCCAGCAGTTTGAGGACTAGCGGGGGGGATCGGGAGCAGTACTTC. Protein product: CASSLRTSGGDREQYF.

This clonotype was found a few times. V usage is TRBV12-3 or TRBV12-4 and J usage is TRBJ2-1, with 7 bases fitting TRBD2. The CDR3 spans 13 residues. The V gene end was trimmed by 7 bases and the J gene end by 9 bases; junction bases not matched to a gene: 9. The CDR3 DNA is TGTGCCAGCACCTGGGACCGCGGGAGTGAGCAGTTCTTC. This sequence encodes CASTWDRGSEQFF.

The CDR3 sequence: CASSSGTSGSFYEQYF. CDR3 DNA: TGTGCCAGCAGTTCCGGGACTAGCGGGAGTTTTTACGAGCAGTACTTC. The chain has TRBV27 and TRBJ2-7, with 14 bases aligning to TRBD2. The germline V gene encodes CDR1 MNHEY and CDR2 SMNVEV (reference sequence). V lost 4 bases to trimming and J lost 4 bases; unmatched junction nucleotides: 6. The CDR3 loop spans 16 amino acids.

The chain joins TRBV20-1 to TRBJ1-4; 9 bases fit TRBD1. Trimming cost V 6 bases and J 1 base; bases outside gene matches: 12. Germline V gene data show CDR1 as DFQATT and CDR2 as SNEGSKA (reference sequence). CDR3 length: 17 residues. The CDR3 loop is CSAHRAGQGLTNEKLFF. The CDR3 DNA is TGCAGTGCCCACCGGGCGGGACAGGGATTAACTAATGAAAAACTGTTTTTT.